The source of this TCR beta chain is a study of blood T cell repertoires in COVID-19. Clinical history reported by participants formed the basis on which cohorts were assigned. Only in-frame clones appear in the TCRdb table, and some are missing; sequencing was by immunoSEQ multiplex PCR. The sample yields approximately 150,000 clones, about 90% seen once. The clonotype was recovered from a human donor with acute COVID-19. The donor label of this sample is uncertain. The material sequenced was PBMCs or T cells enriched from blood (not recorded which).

The CDR3 DNA is TGTGCCAGCAGCCAACAGAGCACAGATACGCAGTATTTT. Protein sequence: CASSQQSTDTQYF. V usage is TRBV3-1 (or the pseudogene TRBV3-2) and J usage is TRBJ2-3, with D unresolved. With 2 bases removed from V and 0 bases from J, the gap between germline ends came to 3 bases. CDR3 length: 13 residues. Germline-derived CDR1 and CDR2 are LGHDT and YNNKEL (reference sequence).